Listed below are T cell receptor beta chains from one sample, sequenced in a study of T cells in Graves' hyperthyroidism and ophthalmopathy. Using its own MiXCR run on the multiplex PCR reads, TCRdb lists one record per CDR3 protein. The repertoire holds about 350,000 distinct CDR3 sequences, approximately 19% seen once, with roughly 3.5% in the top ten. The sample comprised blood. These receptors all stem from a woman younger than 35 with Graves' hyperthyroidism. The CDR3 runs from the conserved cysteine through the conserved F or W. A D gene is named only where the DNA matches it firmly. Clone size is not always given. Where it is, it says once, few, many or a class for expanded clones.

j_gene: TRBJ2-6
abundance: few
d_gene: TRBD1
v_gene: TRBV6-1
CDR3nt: TGTGCCAGCAGTAAAAAGCCGACAGGGGCCGGGGCCAACGTCCTGACTTTC
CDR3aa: CASSKKPTGAGANVLTF

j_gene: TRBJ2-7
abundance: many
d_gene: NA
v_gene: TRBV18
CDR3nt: TGTGCCAGCTCGCCCCGCCAGACCTACGAGCAGTACTTC
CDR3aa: CASSPRQTYEQYF

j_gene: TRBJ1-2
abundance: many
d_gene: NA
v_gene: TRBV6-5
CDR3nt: TGTGCCAGCAGTCCCCCTGGGGGCCTTGGCTACACCTTC
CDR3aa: CASSPPGGLGYTF

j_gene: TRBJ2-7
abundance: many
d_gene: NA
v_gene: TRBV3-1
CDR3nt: TGTGCCAGCAGCCAAGAAGGTTCCAACGAGCAGTACTTC
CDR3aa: CASSQEGSNEQYF

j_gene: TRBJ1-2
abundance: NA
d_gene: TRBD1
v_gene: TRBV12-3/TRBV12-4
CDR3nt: TGTGCCAGCAGTAAGCTTGGGACAGAGATCCTGTATGGCTACACCTTC
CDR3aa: CASSKLGTEILYGYTF

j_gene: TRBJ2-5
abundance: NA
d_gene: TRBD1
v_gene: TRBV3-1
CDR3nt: TGTGCCAGCAGCCCCACCGGGACAGGGATAGAGACCCAGTACTTC
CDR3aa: CASSPTGTGIETQYF

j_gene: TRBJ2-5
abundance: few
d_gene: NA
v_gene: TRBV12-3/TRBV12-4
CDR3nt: TGTGCCAGCAGCCACCAGCAGACCCAGTACTTC
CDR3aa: CASSHQQTQYF

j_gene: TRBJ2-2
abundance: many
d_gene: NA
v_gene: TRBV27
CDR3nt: TGTGCCAGCAGTTCCCCCGTGGGCGGGGAGCTGTTTTTT
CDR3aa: CASSSPVGGELFF

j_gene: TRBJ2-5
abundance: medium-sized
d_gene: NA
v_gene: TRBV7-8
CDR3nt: TGTGCCAGCAGCCTCAGGACAGCCCCAGAGACCCAGTACTTC
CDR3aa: CASSLRTAPETQYF

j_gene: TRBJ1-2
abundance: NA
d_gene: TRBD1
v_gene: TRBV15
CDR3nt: TGTGCCACCAGCAGATCGGGACAGCCCTATGGCTACACCTTC
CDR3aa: CATSRSGQPYGYTF